These T cell receptor beta chains were read from a single sample in a study of T-cell memory formation after mild COVID-19. MiXCR was run by TCRdb on the 5' RACE reads, yielding one entry per CDR3 protein. This sample carries about 180,000 distinct CDR3 sequences, approximately 18% of them seen once, and the ten largest clones take roughly 4.3%. Sample: PBMCs or a T cell subset sorted from them (not recorded which). Receptors originate from a man aged 18 to 30 who had mild COVID-19 (a few samples of this study predate the infection). Cell type and time point are not known. Both conserved end residues are part of each CDR3. The D gene is left open where the match is weak. Size values are once, few and many counts, or a class for expanded clones, and some rows have none.

V	D	J	size	CDR3	DNA
TRBV6-5	.	TRBJ1-1	.	CASSYATEAFF	TGTGCCAGCAGTTATGCCACTGAAGCTTTCTTT
TRBV7-9	TRBD1	TRBJ1-2	few	CASSFGQVYGYTF	TGTGCCAGCAGCTTCGGACAGGTATATGGCTACACCTTC
TRBV18	.	TRBJ1-2	.	CASSPGRPYGYTF	TGTGCCAGCTCACCGGGACGGCCTTATGGCTACACCTTC
TRBV12-3/TRBV12-4	.	TRBJ1-5	.	CASSPVGNQPQHF	TGTGCCAGCAGTCCCGTCGGGAATCAGCCCCAGCATTTT
TRBV7-2	.	TRBJ1-2	few	CASSLTQGLGGYTF	TGTGCCAGCAGCTTAACCCAGGGGCTGGGTGGCTACACCTTC
TRBV7-9	TRBD1	TRBJ1-1	.	CASSDTGVATEAFF	TGTGCCAGCAGCGATACAGGGGTAGCCACTGAAGCTTTCTTT
TRBV6-2/TRBV6-3	.	TRBJ1-1	few	CASSYYGAGNTEAFF	TGTGCCAGCAGTTACTACGGGGCGGGAAATACTGAAGCTTTCTTT
TRBV7-2	.	TRBJ2-2	few	CASSLVQSSGELFF	TGTGCCAGCAGCTTAGTACAGTCATCCGGGGAGCTGTTTTTT
TRBV5-1	.	TRBJ2-3	many	CASSLVPGARTDTQYF	TGCGCCAGCAGCTTGGTTCCGGGGGCGCGGACAGATACGCAGTATTTT
TRBV12-3/TRBV12-4	TRBD1	TRBJ2-3	.	CASSQGASPDTQYF	TGTGCCAGCAGTCAGGGGGCGAGCCCAGATACGCAGTATTTT
TRBV9	.	TRBJ2-3	.	CASSVGIGTDTQYF	TGTGCCAGCAGCGTAGGGATCGGCACAGATACGCAGTATTTT
TRBV5-1	TRBD2	TRBJ2-3	.	CATSLAGPTDTQYF	TGCGCCACCTCCTTAGCGGGACCCACAGATACGCAGTATTTT
TRBV5-1	.	TRBJ2-1	few	CASSGNPANEQFF	TGCGCCAGCAGCGGAAACCCCGCCAATGAGCAGTTCTTC
TRBV5-1	.	TRBJ1-2	.	CASSPTGAGNYGYTF	TGCGCCAGCAGCCCGACGGGGGCGGGTAACTATGGCTACACCTTC
TRBV18	.	TRBJ2-5	.	CASSPPTQRETQYF	TGTGCCAGCTCACCACCGACTCAACGGGAGACCCAGTACTTC
TRBV18	TRBD1	TRBJ1-1	.	CASSPRQGHNMNTEAFF	TGTGCCAGCTCCCCCCGACAGGGACACAACATGAACACTGAAGCTTTCTTT
TRBV9	.	TRBJ2-3	.	CASSLWGAGYTDTQYF	TGTGCCAGCAGCCTTTGGGGGGCGGGGTACACAGATACGCAGTATTTT
TRBV12-3/TRBV12-4	TRBD1	TRBJ1-1	few	CASSWDRVPRNTEAFF	TGTGCCAGCAGTTGGGACAGGGTTCCCCGGAACACTGAAGCTTTCTTT
TRBV5-1	.	TRBJ2-5	.	CASSSTGSAETQYF	TGCGCCAGCAGCTCAACAGGGTCGGCAGAGACCCAGTACTTC
TRBV18	.	TRBJ1-6	.	CASSPQGNENSPLHF	TGTGCCAGCTCGCCGCAGGGTAATGAGAATTCACCCCTCCACTTT
TRBV5-1	TRBD1	TRBJ1-1	.	CASSPTGVMNTEAFF	TGCGCCAGCAGCCCCACAGGGGTTATGAACACTGAAGCTTTCTTT
TRBV5-1	.	TRBJ2-3	few	CASSLDNGITDTQYF	TGCGCCAGCAGCTTGGATAACGGAATCACAGATACGCAGTATTTT
TRBV5-4	.	TRBJ2-3	.	CASSPVKMSGGDTQYF	TGTGCCAGCAGCCCGGTCAAGATGTCAGGGGGGGATACGCAGTATTTT
TRBV7-3	.	TRBJ2-3	.	CASAAGATGDTQYF	TGTGCCAGCGCCGCGGGGGCTACTGGCGATACGCAGTATTTT
TRBV10-3	TRBD2	TRBJ2-2	.	CATFGTSGAGELFF	TGTGCCACATTCGGGACTAGCGGGGCCGGGGAGCTGTTTTTT
TRBV18	.	TRBJ2-5	.	CASSPGDKETQYF	TGTGCCAGCTCACCAGGGGATAAAGAGACCCAGTACTTC
TRBV7-2	TRBD2	TRBJ2-1	few	CASSLARASGGAGNEQFF	TGTGCCAGCAGCTTAGCGCGAGCTAGCGGGGGGGCGGGCAATGAGCAGTTCTTC
TRBV6-2/TRBV6-3	.	TRBJ1-1	.	CASSSATGTEAFF	TGTGCCAGCAGCTCCGCTACAGGGACTGAAGCTTTCTTT
TRBV14	.	TRBJ2-2	few	CASSQGTVTGELFF	TGTGCCAGCAGCCAAGGAACCGTCACCGGGGAGCTGTTTTTT
TRBV5-4	.	TRBJ2-3	few	CASTGGPVDTQYF	TGTGCCAGCACTGGGGGGCCGGTAGATACGCAGTATTTT
TRBV7-9	.	TRBJ1-1	.	CASSARTGTETFF	TGTGCCAGCAGCGCGCGGACCGGGACCGAAACTTTCTTT
TRBV5-5	.	TRBJ2-5	.	CASSPPPDGVETQYF	TGTGCCAGCAGCCCTCCCCCCGACGGAGTAGAGACCCAGTACTTC
TRBV20-1	TRBD2	TRBJ2-3	few	CSARGPPGGGAPDTQYF	TGCAGTGCTAGAGGCCCCCCTGGCGGGGGGGCCCCAGATACGCAGTATTTT
TRBV20-1	.	TRBJ1-1	few	CSAPGPQGSGNTEAFF	TGCAGTGCCCCAGGGCCACAGGGTAGCGGGAACACTGAAGCTTTCTTT
TRBV7-3	TRBD1	TRBJ2-1	.	CASSLTALPDRGIDEQFF	TGTGCCAGCAGCTTAACGGCACTCCCGGACAGGGGAATCGATGAGCAGTTCTTC
TRBV7-2	.	TRBJ2-3	few	CASTREIVHTQYF	TGTGCCAGCACCAGGGAGATTGTCCATACGCAGTATTTT
TRBV9	TRBD2	TRBJ2-2	.	CASSVGGLLSPGELFF	TGTGCCAGCAGCGTGGGGGGGTTGCTCTCCCCCGGGGAGCTGTTTTTT
TRBV18	.	TRBJ1-1	.	CASSPPSTYAEAFF	TGTGCCAGCTCACCACCCTCTACATACGCTGAAGCTTTCTTT
TRBV3-1	.	TRBJ1-5	few	CASSQGHAADRNQPQHF	TGTGCCAGCAGCCAGGGGCACGCGGCGGACAGAAATCAGCCCCAGCATTTT
TRBV12-3/TRBV12-4	TRBD1	TRBJ2-2	.	CASTRTGDTGELFF	TGTGCCAGCACCCGGACAGGGGACACCGGGGAGCTGTTTTTT
TRBV28	.	TRBJ2-2	.	CASSLPGTIGELFF	TGTGCCAGCAGTCTTCCCGGGACGATCGGGGAGCTGTTTTTT
TRBV7-8	.	TRBJ2-3	.	CASSLVMGAPSTDTQYF	TGTGCCAGCAGCTTAGTAATGGGGGCCCCTAGCACAGATACGCAGTATTTT
TRBV7-9	.	TRBJ2-2	few	CASSPGRSTGELFF	TGTGCCAGCAGCCCAGGACGGAGCACCGGGGAGCTGTTTTTT
TRBV7-2	TRBD2	TRBJ2-5	.	CASSFWDARRGEQETQYF	TGTGCCAGCAGCTTCTGGGACGCTAGACGGGGGGAACAAGAGACCCAGTACTTC
TRBV30	.	TRBJ2-7	few	CAWSGGYEQYF	TGTGCCTGGAGTGGGGGTTACGAGCAGTACTTC